This TCR beta chain was captured in a study of regulatory and conventional T cells in breast cancer (dated by TCRdb to about 2015). This clonotype was observed a handful of times. What this receptor recognizes is not known. There are no base qualities to consult, and no much larger clone falls within one base. CDR1 and CDR2 were assigned from the germline V gene as MNHEY and SVGAGI. Including cysteine and phenylalanine, the CDR3 has 14 amino acids. Only CDR3 DNA remains: 42 bases, in frame from the first base. V gives up 7 bases and J gives up 6 bases, and the segment between their germline ends measures 18 bases. Library preparation was by PCR. The instrument given in TCRdb is Illumina MiSeq. In TCRdb, the public reads were trimmed at Q25 with fastp and aligned with MiXCR, with productive beta chains retained. Each entry is one CDR3 protein sequence, shown with its most common DNA and genes. This sample has about 10,000 distinct CDR3 sequences in its table, and about 34% of those were observed once. Under 7.5% of the sample is held by the ten biggest clonotypes.

The clonotype comes from a male donor in good health. The V and J genes are TRBV6-5 and TRBJ1-1, with no confidently assigned D gene. The sample consisted of conventional T cells from blood. The DNA is as follows: TGTGCCAGCACCCCCGGGTTGGTCGGCTCTGAAGCTTTCTTT. Translated, it gives CASTPGLVGSEAFF.